These T cell receptor beta chains were read from a single sample in a study of early T cells in non-severe SARS-CoV-2 infection. TCRdb reanalysed the 5' RACE reads using MiXCR and keeps one entry per CDR3 protein. Of tens of thousands of distinct CDR3 sequences detected, less than 5.5% appear once; the ten largest clones hold 4% to 5%. Sequencing was performed on whole blood. Receptor source: an adult who was a healthcare worker with PCR-confirmed SARS-CoV-2 infection or an uninfected control (not recorded which). Both conserved end residues are part of each CDR3. The D gene is left open where the match is weak.

d_call: .
j_call: TRBJ1-5
v_call: TRBV7-2
cdr3_aa: CASSFIRGACQPQHF

d_call: TRBD2
j_call: TRBJ2-3
v_call: TRBV7-3
cdr3_aa: CASSLMAGDADTQYF

d_call: .
j_call: TRBJ2-2
v_call: TRBV7-2
cdr3_aa: CASSPMGLNTGELFF

d_call: TRBD2
j_call: TRBJ2-3
v_call: TRBV3-1
cdr3_aa: CASSPLAGNLNTDTQYF

d_call: TRBD2
j_call: TRBJ2-1
v_call: TRBV20-1
cdr3_aa: CSARWTSDNEQFF

d_call: .
j_call: TRBJ2-7
v_call: TRBV5-4
cdr3_aa: CASSFIGKVYEQYF

d_call: .
j_call: TRBJ1-1
v_call: TRBV5-1
cdr3_aa: CASSFGHAGATEAFF

d_call: .
j_call: TRBJ1-1
v_call: TRBV18
cdr3_aa: CASSRDWNTEAFF

d_call: .
j_call: TRBJ2-7
v_call: TRBV7-9
cdr3_aa: CASSPPTGTGFYEQYF

d_call: .
j_call: TRBJ2-1
v_call: TRBV6-6
cdr3_aa: CASSRTTNEQFF

d_call: TRBD2
j_call: TRBJ2-7
v_call: TRBV20-1
cdr3_aa: CSASLSGGSYEQYF

d_call: .
j_call: TRBJ2-2
v_call: TRBV7-2
cdr3_aa: CASSPRQRNTGELFF

d_call: TRBD1
j_call: TRBJ1-5
v_call: TRBV12-3/TRBV12-4
cdr3_aa: CASSFGTGNDQPQHF

d_call: TRBD1
j_call: TRBJ2-1
v_call: TRBV3-1
cdr3_aa: CASRIDRGDNEQFF

d_call: TRBD2
j_call: TRBJ2-7
v_call: TRBV6-4
cdr3_aa: CASLWIISGGPSYEQYF

d_call: .
j_call: TRBJ1-6
v_call: TRBV11-2
cdr3_aa: CASSRNVENSPLHF

d_call: TRBD2
j_call: TRBJ2-7
v_call: TRBV6-1
cdr3_aa: CASSSPTGGARYEQYF

d_call: .
j_call: TRBJ1-2
v_call: TRBV14
cdr3_aa: CASSQVVGGNYGYTF

d_call: .
j_call: TRBJ2-1
v_call: TRBV30
cdr3_aa: CAWSVNEQFF

d_call: TRBD2
j_call: TRBJ2-7
v_call: TRBV13
cdr3_aa: CASSSLTSGRFSYEQYF

d_call: TRBD2
j_call: TRBJ2-1
v_call: TRBV14
cdr3_aa: CASSLRTSGGAYNEQFF

d_call: TRBD1
j_call: TRBJ2-3
v_call: TRBV29-1
cdr3_aa: CSVETGADTQYF

d_call: TRBD2
j_call: TRBJ2-5
v_call: TRBV5-1
cdr3_aa: CASSLNSGGPQETQYF

d_call: .
j_call: TRBJ2-7
v_call: TRBV9
cdr3_aa: CASSSAGTAVVEQYF

d_call: .
j_call: TRBJ2-5
v_call: TRBV10-3
cdr3_aa: CAISESRQLRETQYF

d_call: TRBD1
j_call: TRBJ2-5
v_call: TRBV10-3
cdr3_aa: CAISEPGQGLETQYF

d_call: TRBD2
j_call: TRBJ2-7
v_call: TRBV3-1
cdr3_aa: CASSETSGRGYEQYF

d_call: .
j_call: TRBJ2-1
v_call: TRBV4-1
cdr3_aa: CASSQAEGYNEQFF

d_call: TRBD1
j_call: TRBJ2-7
v_call: TRBV3-1
cdr3_aa: CASSQGTGDFYEQYF

d_call: .
j_call: TRBJ1-1
v_call: TRBV7-9
cdr3_aa: CASSSRAPVDTEAFF

d_call: TRBD2
j_call: TRBJ2-7
v_call: TRBV12-3/TRBV12-4
cdr3_aa: CASRPLLGGTYEQYF

d_call: TRBD1
j_call: TRBJ1-1
v_call: TRBV12-3/TRBV12-4
cdr3_aa: CASSLQGASTEAFF

d_call: TRBD2
j_call: TRBJ2-3
v_call: TRBV7-2
cdr3_aa: CASSLGSGSTDTQYF

d_call: TRBD2
j_call: TRBJ2-5
v_call: TRBV24-1
cdr3_aa: CATSDSGLAGRQETQYF

d_call: .
j_call: TRBJ1-2
v_call: TRBV27
cdr3_aa: CASSLVANYGYTF

d_call: .
j_call: TRBJ1-1
v_call: TRBV13
cdr3_aa: CASNPGLNAFF

d_call: TRBD2
j_call: TRBJ2-3
v_call: TRBV5-1
cdr3_aa: CASSLRGGRPDTQYF

d_call: .
j_call: TRBJ1-1
v_call: TRBV18
cdr3_aa: CASSPGGLVYEAFF